The sequence of this TCR beta chain was determined in a study of blood T cell repertoires in COVID-19. For the study at large: Samples of COVID-19 (acute and convalescent) were obtained from the United States, Italy and Spain. PBMCs, B-cell-depleted T cells, or T cells were the source of the cDNA or gDNA that made up the material.

V shed 4 bases and J shed 3 bases, with 16 bases lying between them. CDR3 length: 15 residues. Germline CDR1 SGHNT, CDR2 YYREEE (reference sequence). Original analysis: How many nucleated cells were present was estimated from reference gene primer amplification. Profiling relied on immunoSEQ multiplex PCR, and the TCRdb table lists in-frame clones only, not all of them. V, J and clone size reflect that table, while D and trimming were determined from the DNA. The repertoire consists of around 97,000 clones, with around 80% occurring once and the leading ten covering more than 9%. This clonotype was obtained from a man between 65 and 85 years old with acute or convalescent COVID-19. The source material was peripheral blood. The chain couples TRBV5-4 to TRBJ1-1, with a weak D call TRBD1 (5 bases). The CDR3 protein is CASSPGTIRDTEAFF. DNA of the CDR3: TGTGCCAGCAGCCCCGGCACTATCAGGGACACTGAAGCTTTCTTT.